These T cell receptor beta chains were read from a single sample in a study of cytomegalovirus exposure and HLA in healthy donors. Profiled with immunoSEQ multiplex PCR; TCRdb holds only in-frame clones, not every one. The sample consists of approximately 100,000 clones, about 76% of them appearing once. Sequencing used PBMCs. The origin of the receptors is a man in his forties in good health and CMV-seronegative. Both conserved end residues are part of each CDR3. The order of the fields is CDR3 DNA, CDR3 protein, J gene, D gene, clone size, V gene. D genes are given only for firm matches. Some rows have no size entry. The others give once, few or many, or a class for an expanded clone.

DNA: TGTGCCAGCAGTGAAGCGCTCGGTTACACCATATATTTT
CDR3: CASSEALGYTIYF
J: TRBJ1-3
D: .
size: .
V: TRBV6-1

DNA: TGTGCTAGCAGCCAGGGACAGGGGCAAGAGACCCAGTACTTC
CDR3: CASSQGQGQETQYF
J: TRBJ2-5
D: TRBD1
size: few
V: TRBV7-7

DNA: TGTGCCAGCAGCTTGGATACAGGGAGCGGAGATACGCAGTATTTT
CDR3: CASSLDTGSGDTQYF
J: TRBJ2-3
D: .
size: .
V: TRBV5-5

DNA: TGTGCCAGCCTGGGGAGGTTGGCCGGGGAGCTGTTTTTT
CDR3: CASLGRLAGELFF
J: TRBJ2-2
D: .
size: .
V: TRBV28

DNA: TGCGCCAGCAGCTTGGTAGGGGAAAGCGAGCCCCAGCATTTT
CDR3: CASSLVGESEPQHF
J: TRBJ1-5
D: .
size: .
V: TRBV5-1

DNA: TGCAGCGGGGGCGGAGGGAGGGGCAATGAGCAGTTCTTC
CDR3: CSGGGGRGNEQFF
J: TRBJ2-1
D: TRBD2
size: .
V: TRBV29-1

DNA: TGTGCCAGCAGCTTGGTGGGGCAGGGTAATGAAAAACTGTTTTTT
CDR3: CASSLVGQGNEKLFF
J: TRBJ1-4
D: .
size: few
V: TRBV5-6

DNA: TGCGCCAGCAGGGCTCACAGATTGAACACTGAAGCTTTCTTT
CDR3: CASRAHRLNTEAFF
J: TRBJ1-1
D: .
size: .
V: TRBV4-3

DNA: TGTGCCAGCAGCTTAGAGGCGGGCTCTGGAAACACCATATATTTT
CDR3: CASSLEAGSGNTIYF
J: TRBJ1-3
D: .
size: few
V: TRBV7-2

DNA: TGTGCCAGCAGTTACTTGGAGGGCTACGAGCAGTACTTC
CDR3: CASSYLEGYEQYF
J: TRBJ2-7
D: .
size: .
V: TRBV6-5

DNA: TGTGCCAGCAGCCTTAACGGACTTCTGCATCCTGAGCAGTTCTTC
CDR3: CASSLNGLLHPEQFF
J: TRBJ2-1
D: .
size: .
V: TRBV14

DNA: TGTGCCAGCAGCGTAGATGGGACAGGGTCCGATGAGCAGTTCTTC
CDR3: CASSVDGTGSDEQFF
J: TRBJ2-1
D: TRBD1
size: .
V: TRBV9

DNA: TGCGCCAGCAGCCCAACTGGCAGGGGGGATCAGCCCCAGCATTTT
CDR3: CASSPTGRGDQPQHF
J: TRBJ1-5
D: TRBD1
size: once
V: TRBV4-3

DNA: TGTGCCAGCAGCCTGGGACTAGCGGGGGCCGGGGAGCTGTTTTTT
CDR3: CASSLGLAGAGELFF
J: TRBJ2-2
D: TRBD2
size: .
V: TRBV9

DNA: TGCAGCGTTGATGGGGACAGGGACGAGCAGTACTTC
CDR3: CSVDGDRDEQYF
J: TRBJ2-7
D: TRBD1
size: .
V: TRBV29-1

DNA: TGTGCCAGCAGTTACTCGAGTCGATACGAGCAGTACTTC
CDR3: CASSYSSRYEQYF
J: TRBJ2-7
D: .
size: few
V: TRBV6-5

DNA: TGCAGCGTTGATGTCAGCGGTTCCTACAATGAGCAGTTCTTC
CDR3: CSVDVSGSYNEQFF
J: TRBJ2-1
D: .
size: .
V: TRBV29-1

DNA: TGTGCCAGCAGCTTAGATTGGGACAGTTCCCAGCATTTT
CDR3: CASSLDWDSSQHF
J: TRBJ1-5
D: TRBD1
size: .
V: TRBV11-2

DNA: TGTGCCAGCAGCTTAGCAGGGGGGAACACTGAAGCTTTCTTT
CDR3: CASSLAGGNTEAFF
J: TRBJ1-1
D: .
size: .
V: TRBV7-6

DNA: TGTGCCAGCAGCTCCAGGGTTCTCCAAGAGACCCAGTACTTC
CDR3: CASSSRVLQETQYF
J: TRBJ2-5
D: .
size: .
V: TRBV11-2

DNA: TGTGCCCTAGCGGGGGGAGGGGGCAGGAACACTGAAGCTTTCTTT
CDR3: CALAGGGGRNTEAFF
J: TRBJ1-1
D: TRBD1
size: .
V: TRBV11-2

DNA: TGCAGCGTTGCCCCTCGACTCAACAATGAGCAGTTCTTC
CDR3: CSVAPRLNNEQFF
J: TRBJ2-1
D: .
size: .
V: TRBV29-1

DNA: TGCGCCAGCAGCCAAGTTTGGTCGACTACTGGCAATGAGCAGTTCTTC
CDR3: CASSQVWSTTGNEQFF
J: TRBJ2-1
D: .
size: .
V: TRBV4-1

DNA: TGTGCCAGCAGTTTAAGTGGACAGGGTAAAGGAAACACCATATATTTT
CDR3: CASSLSGQGKGNTIYF
J: TRBJ1-3
D: TRBD1
size: .
V: TRBV28

DNA: TGCGCCAGCAGCCGTCGACTAGCGGCCTACAATGAGCAGTTCTTC
CDR3: CASSRRLAAYNEQFF
J: TRBJ2-1
D: TRBD2
size: .
V: TRBV4-3

DNA: TGTGCCAGCAGTCAGACAGGGTCTAACATTCAGTACTTC
CDR3: CASSQTGSNIQYF
J: TRBJ2-4
D: TRBD1
size: .
V: TRBV28

DNA: TGCGCCAGCTGCCCTAGGACGGGACAGTTAACCTACAATGAGCAGTTCTTC
CDR3: CASCPRTGQLTYNEQFF
J: TRBJ2-1
D: TRBD1
size: .
V: TRBV23-1

DNA: TGTGCCAGCAGCCCCCGGACAGGAGAGGATACGCAGTATTTT
CDR3: CASSPRTGEDTQYF
J: TRBJ2-3
D: TRBD1
size: .
V: TRBV9

DNA: TGCGCCAGCAGCCCGGAGCGGGGTGGCACAGATACGCAGTATTTT
CDR3: CASSPERGGTDTQYF
J: TRBJ2-3
D: TRBD2
size: .
V: TRBV5-1

DNA: TGCGCCAGCAGCCAGAGGACAGGGGTGTCTTCACCCCTCCACTTT
CDR3: CASSQRTGVSSPLHF
J: TRBJ1-6
D: TRBD1
size: .
V: TRBV4-1

DNA: TGTGCCAGCAGACAACAAAACACTGAAGCTTTCTTT
CDR3: CASRQQNTEAFF
J: TRBJ1-1
D: .
size: many
V: TRBV7-2